This T cell receptor beta chain was sequenced for a study of T cell responses to AZD1222 COVID-19 vaccine. Assay: immunoSEQ multiplex PCR; the TCRdb copy retains only in-frame clones and omits some. The sample has about 54,000 clones, more than 80% seen once; the top ten hold around 15%. The V gene lost 1 base and the J gene lost 8 bases, with 11 bases spanning the gap. Germline values: CDR1 LGHNA, CDR2 YSLEER. The CDR3 length is 14 residues. Study-wide findings and caveats: Unmutated variant regions reportedly attract nearly half of all spike-specific TCRs. Donors, mostly white British, included more females; clonal diversity was possibly underestimated.

As regards this clone: The antigen is not known.

This TCR was recovered from an adult who received the AZD1222 COVID-19 vaccine. This material consisted of peripheral blood, taken 28 days after the second AZD1222 dose. The chain combines TRBV4-3 with TRBJ1-4, with a tentative D call TRBD1 (5 bases). The CDR3 coding sequence is TGCGCCAGCAGCCAAGGGGGCTGGGGAGAAAAACTGTTTTTT. It is translated as CASSQGGWGEKLFF.